This is a list of T cell receptor beta chains from one sample in a study of T cell changes during pregnancy in multiple sclerosis. Some clones are missing from TCRdb's copy, which holds only in-frame ones; the method was immunoSEQ multiplex PCR. In the table there are roughly 48,000 clones, about 88% of which are singletons. Sequenced material: CD4+ T cells from peripheral blood mononuclear cells, taken in the second trimester of pregnancy. The source of these receptors is a female donor with multiple sclerosis, enrolled in a pregnancy study. Both conserved end residues are part of each CDR3. Each record gives: J gene, V gene, D gene, clone size, CDR3 DNA, CDR3 protein. D genes are given only for firm matches. A clone size is listed for some rows: how often the clone was seen (once, few, many), or a class if it is expanded.

>TRBJ2-2|TRBV11-2|TRBD1|.
TGTGCCAGCAGCTTCAGGACAGGGTCGATGGGCACCGGGGAGCTGTTTTTT
CASSFRTGSMGTGELFF
>TRBJ2-7|TRBV5-1|TRBD2|.
TGCGCCAGCAGCAAAGGGACTAGCGGGGCCTACGAGCAGTACTTC
CASSKGTSGAYEQYF
>TRBJ2-7|TRBV9|TRBD2|.
TGTGCCAGCAGCCTAAGCGGGGGTGGTTCCTACGAGCAGTACTTC
CASSLSGGGSYEQYF
>TRBJ2-7|TRBV4-1|.|.
TGCGCCAGCAGCCAAGATCCCGAGAGGGAGCAGTACTTC
CASSQDPEREQYF
>TRBJ2-5|TRBV7-2|.|.
TGTGCCAGCAGCACCTCGACAGCTCAGACCCAGTACTTC
CASSTSTAQTQYF
>TRBJ2-5|TRBV10-1|TRBD2|many
TGCGCCAGCAGTGAGTCGTATCTAGCGGGAGGGGAGACCCAGTACTTC
CASSESYLAGGETQYF
>TRBJ2-1|TRBV7-2|TRBD2|once
TGTGCCAGCAGCTTAAAAGCGGGAGGGCCCTGGGTTGAGCAGTTCTTC
CASSLKAGGPWVEQFF
>TRBJ2-1|TRBV7-9|.|.
TGTGCCAGCAGCTTAGACTCCCCCAGAAGAGGTAATGAGCAGTTCTTC
CASSLDSPRRGNEQFF
>TRBJ2-1|TRBV27|TRBD2|.
TGTGCCAGCAGCCCAACGAGACTAGCGGGAGACAATGAGCAGTTCTTC
CASSPTRLAGDNEQFF
>TRBJ2-1|TRBV9|TRBD1|.
TGTGCCAGCAGCGTGGCCGGGACAGGGGGCAGAGAGCAGTTCTTC
CASSVAGTGGREQFF
>TRBJ2-2|TRBV6-4|.|.
TGTGCCAGCAGTGAGGGGGCGCACGGGGAGCTGTTTTTT
CASSEGAHGELFF
>TRBJ2-5|TRBV10-3|TRBD1|.
TGTGCCATCAGTGTGGACAGGGGGCTGGAGACCCAGTACTTC
CAISVDRGLETQYF
>TRBJ2-7|TRBV28|.|.
TGTGCCAGCAGCGCCTGGGGTTGGGGGGAGGCCTACGAGCAGTACTTC
CASSAWGWGEAYEQYF
>TRBJ2-1|TRBV10-2|TRBD2|once
TGCGCCAGCTCCGCGGTCGGACTAGCGAGCTCCTACAATGAGCAGTTCTTC
CASSAVGLASSYNEQFF
>TRBJ2-6|TRBV28|.|.
TGTGCCAGCAGTTTAGTCCTTCTTGACACCACCTCTGGGGCCAACGTCCTGACTTTC
CASSLVLLDTTSGANVLTF
>TRBJ2-3|TRBV5-4|TRBD1|once
TGTGCCAGCAGCCCGGGACAGGGGCCAGATACGCAGTATTTT
CASSPGQGPDTQYF
>TRBJ1-4|TRBV29-1|.|.
TGCAGCGTTTTACAGGCAACTAATGAAAAACTGTTTTTT
CSVLQATNEKLFF
>TRBJ2-4|TRBV21-1|.|once
.
CASSKVGQGASTSVRLAKNIQYF
>TRBJ1-5|TRBV4-1|.|.
TGCGCCAGCAGCCAAGTAGGAGGAAGCAATCAGCCCCAGCATTTT
CASSQVGGSNQPQHF
>TRBJ2-7|TRBV29-1|TRBD1|.
TGCAGCGTTGGGGCAGGGGGCTTCTACGAGCAGTACTTC
CSVGAGGFYEQYF
>TRBJ2-7|TRBV14|.|.
TGTGCCAGCAGCCGCATATTCGACAGGTTCTCCTACGAGCAGTACTTC
CASSRIFDRFSYEQYF
>TRBJ1-1|TRBV7-3|TRBD1|.
TGTGCCAGCATGACCCGGGACAGGAACACTGAAGCTTTCTTT
CASMTRDRNTEAFF
>TRBJ2-7|TRBV7-2|TRBD2|.
TGTGCCAGCAGCGTGGGACTAGCCGAAGGCGAGCAGTACTTC
CASSVGLAEGEQYF
>TRBJ2-3|TRBV11-2|.|.
TGTGCCAGCAGCTTAGTAGCCACAGATACGCAGTATTTT
CASSLVATDTQYF
>TRBJ2-4|TRBV11-2|.|.
TGTGCCAGCAGCTCCACCGAGGACAGAGACATTCAGTACTTC
CASSSTEDRDIQYF
>TRBJ2-3|TRBV5-5|.|.
TGTGCCAGCAGCGGTGGCTCATCCGATACCGGCACAGATACGCAGTATTTT
CASSGGSSDTGTDTQYF
>TRBJ2-7|TRBV6-1|TRBD2|.
TGTGCCAGCAGTGAGGTAGCGGGAGCGAGGGAGCAGTACTTC
CASSEVAGAREQYF
>TRBJ2-2|TRBV5-4|.|.
TGTGCCAGCAGCTCAACTAGGGACACCGGGGAGCTGTTTTTT
CASSSTRDTGELFF
>TRBJ1-2|TRBV30|.|.
TGTGCCTGGAATCGGAACTATGGCTACACCTTC
CAWNRNYGYTF
>TRBJ2-3|TRBV11-2|.|.
TGTGCCAGCAGCTTAGAGAGGCACTATGGGCAGTATTTT
CASSLERHYGQYF
>TRBJ2-3|TRBV28|.|.
TGTGCCAGCAGTTCCCCTGGCCTCCCCCCAGATACGCAGTATTTT
CASSSPGLPPDTQYF
>TRBJ1-5|TRBV19|TRBD1|.
TGTGCCAGCCAAGGGGACAGTAACAATCAGCCCCAGCATTTT
CASQGDSNNQPQHF
>TRBJ1-2|TRBV6-6|TRBD1|few
TGTGCCAGCAGCCGACCTTCAACAGGGGCAAACTATGGCTACACCTTC
CASSRPSTGANYGYTF
>TRBJ2-5|TRBV6-4|TRBD2|.
TGTGCCAGCAGTGAGGGACTAGCGGGACAAGAGACCCAGTACTTC
CASSEGLAGQETQYF
>TRBJ2-5|TRBV6-6|TRBD1|.
TGTGCCAGCAGTTACTCTCTGGGACAGGGGTTTGCCCAGTACTTC
CASSYSLGQGFAQYF
>TRBJ2-5|TRBV16|TRBD1|.
TGTGCCAGCAGCCTGGGACAGGGAGGAGAGACCCAGTACTTC
CASSLGQGGETQYF
>TRBJ1-2|TRBV5-4|.|.
TGTGCCAGCAGCTTATCCAGGGGATCGTATGGCTACACCTTC
CASSLSRGSYGYTF
>TRBJ2-1|TRBV11-2|TRBD2|.
TGTGCCAGCAGCTACGTGGCGGGAGTCATCTACAATGAGCAGTTCTTC
CASSYVAGVIYNEQFF
>TRBJ2-6|TRBV2|.|.
TGTGCCAGCAAGCGGGGGTCAGGGGGACGCTCTGGGGCCAACGTCCTGACTTTC
CASKRGSGGRSGANVLTF
>TRBJ1-1|TRBV30|.|.
TGTGCCTGGAGTGTGCCGCCGGGCCACACAGGCCTCTCTGAAGCTTTCTTT
CAWSVPPGHTGLSEAFF
>TRBJ2-7|TRBV18|.|.
TGTGCCAGCTCGTTCGATACCGGGACAATGAGCTCCTACGAGCAGTACTTC
CASSFDTGTMSSYEQYF
>TRBJ2-7|TRBV5-6|TRBD1|.
TGTGCCAGCAGAAGGGACAGGGGGCGCGAGCAGTACTTC
CASRRDRGREQYF
>TRBJ2-7|TRBV6-5|TRBD1|.
TGTGCCAGCAGTAGGGGACAGACGGCCTACGAGCAGTACTTC
CASSRGQTAYEQYF
>TRBJ2-4|TRBV10-3|.|.
TGTGCCATCAGTGATGGTGGCGGGCTAGCCAAAAACATTCAGTACTTC
CAISDGGGLAKNIQYF
>TRBJ2-1|TRBV10-3|TRBD2|.
TGTGCCATCAGTGACGGGACTAGCAATGAGCAGTTCTTC
CAISDGTSNEQFF
>TRBJ2-7|TRBV10-3|TRBD2|medium-sized
TGTGCCATCAGTGATACTCGGGCGGGAGGAGGCTACGAGCAGTACTTC
CAISDTRAGGGYEQYF
>TRBJ2-7|TRBV6-1|TRBD2|.
TGTGCCAGCAGTGAACAAGCGGGAGGGATCTACGAGCAGTACTTC
CASSEQAGGIYEQYF
>TRBJ2-2|TRBV30|.|.
TGTGCCTGGAGTGTAGGGACAAAAAACACCGGGGAGCTGTTTTTT
CAWSVGTKNTGELFF
>TRBJ2-7|TRBV7-2|TRBD2|.
TGTGCCAGCAGCTCCAGACTAGCGGGAATCCTCGAGCAGTACTTC
CASSSRLAGILEQYF
>TRBJ1-2|TRBV30|.|.
TGTGCCTGGAGTGTAAGAGGCCATGGCTACACCTTC
CAWSVRGHGYTF
>TRBJ1-1|TRBV15|TRBD1|.
TGTGCCACCAGCAGAGATAGGGGACAGGGAAACACTGAAGCTTTCTTT
CATSRDRGQGNTEAFF
>TRBJ1-1|TRBV5-1|.|.
TGCGCCAGCAGCCCCCGCCCCGTGCAGGGGAAAAACACTGAAGCTTTCTTT
CASSPRPVQGKNTEAFF
>TRBJ1-5|TRBV5-1|.|few
TGCGCCAGCAGCCTGGTAGCAGGGGGCAATCAGCCCCAGCATTTT
CASSLVAGGNQPQHF